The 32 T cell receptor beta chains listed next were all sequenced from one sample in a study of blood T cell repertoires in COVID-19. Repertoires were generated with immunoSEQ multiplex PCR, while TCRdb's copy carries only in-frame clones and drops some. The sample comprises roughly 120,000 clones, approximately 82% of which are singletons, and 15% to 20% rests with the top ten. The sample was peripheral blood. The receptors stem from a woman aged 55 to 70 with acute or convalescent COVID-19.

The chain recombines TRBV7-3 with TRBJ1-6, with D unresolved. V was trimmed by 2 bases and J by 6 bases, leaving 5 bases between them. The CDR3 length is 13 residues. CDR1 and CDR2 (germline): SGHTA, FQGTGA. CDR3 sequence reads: CASSLSRNSPLHF. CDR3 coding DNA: TGTGCCAGCAGCTTATCCCGTAATTCACCCCTCCACTTT.

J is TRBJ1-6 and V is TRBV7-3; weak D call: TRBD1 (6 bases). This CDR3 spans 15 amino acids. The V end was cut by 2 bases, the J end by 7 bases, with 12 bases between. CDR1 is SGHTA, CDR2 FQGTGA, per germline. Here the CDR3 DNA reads TGTGCCAGCAGCTTATCAGGGGCCCTCAATTCACCCCTCCACTTT. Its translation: CASSLSGALNSPLHF.

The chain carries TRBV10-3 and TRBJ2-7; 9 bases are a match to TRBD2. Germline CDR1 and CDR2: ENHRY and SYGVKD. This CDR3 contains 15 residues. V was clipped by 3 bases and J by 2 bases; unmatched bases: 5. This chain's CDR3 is CAISDPPSGTYEQYF. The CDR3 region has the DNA TGTGCCATCAGTGATCCCCCTAGCGGGACCTACGAGCAGTACTTC.

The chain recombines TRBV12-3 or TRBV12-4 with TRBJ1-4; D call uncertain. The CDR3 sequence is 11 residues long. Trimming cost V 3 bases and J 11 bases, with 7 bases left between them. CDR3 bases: TGTGCCAGCAGTTTTTCCGGGAAACTGTTTTTT. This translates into CASSFSGKLFF.

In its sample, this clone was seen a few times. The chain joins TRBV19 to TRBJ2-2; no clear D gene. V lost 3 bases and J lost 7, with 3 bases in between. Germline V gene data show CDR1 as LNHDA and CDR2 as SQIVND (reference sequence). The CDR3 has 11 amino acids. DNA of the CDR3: TGTGCCAGTAGTATCGGCGGGGAGCTGTTTTTT. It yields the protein CASSIGGELFF.

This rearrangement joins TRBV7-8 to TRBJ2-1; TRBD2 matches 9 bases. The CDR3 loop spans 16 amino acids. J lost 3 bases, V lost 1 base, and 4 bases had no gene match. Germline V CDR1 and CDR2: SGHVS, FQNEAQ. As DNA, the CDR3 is TGTGCCAGCAGCTTAGGGGGACTAGCTATCTACAATGAGCAGTTCTTC. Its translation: CASSLGGLAIYNEQFF.

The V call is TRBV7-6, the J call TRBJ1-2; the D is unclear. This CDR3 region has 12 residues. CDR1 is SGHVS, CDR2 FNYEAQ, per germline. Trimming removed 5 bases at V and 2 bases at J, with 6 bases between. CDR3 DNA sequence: TGTGCCAGCAGCGAGTACAACTATGGCTACACCTTC. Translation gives CASSEYNYGYTF.

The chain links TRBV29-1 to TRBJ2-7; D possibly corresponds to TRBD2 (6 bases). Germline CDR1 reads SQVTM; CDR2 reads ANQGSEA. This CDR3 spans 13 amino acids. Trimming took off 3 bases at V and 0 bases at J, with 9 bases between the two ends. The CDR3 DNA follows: TGCAGCGTTGAGGCGGGGAGCTCCTACGAGCAGTACTTC. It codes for CSVEAGSSYEQYF.

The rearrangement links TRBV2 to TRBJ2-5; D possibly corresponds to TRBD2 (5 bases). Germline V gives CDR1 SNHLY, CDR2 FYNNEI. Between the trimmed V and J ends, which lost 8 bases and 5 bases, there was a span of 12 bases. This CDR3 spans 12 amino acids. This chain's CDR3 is CASGELRETQYF. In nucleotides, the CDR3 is TGTGCCAGCGGGGAGTTGAGGGAGACCCAGTACTTC.

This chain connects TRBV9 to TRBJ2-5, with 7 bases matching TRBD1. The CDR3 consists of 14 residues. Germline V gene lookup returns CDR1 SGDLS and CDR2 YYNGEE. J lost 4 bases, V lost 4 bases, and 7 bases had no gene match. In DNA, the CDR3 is TGTGCCAGCAGCCAGACGACAGGGTTAGAGACCCAGTACTTC. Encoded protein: CASSQTTGLETQYF.

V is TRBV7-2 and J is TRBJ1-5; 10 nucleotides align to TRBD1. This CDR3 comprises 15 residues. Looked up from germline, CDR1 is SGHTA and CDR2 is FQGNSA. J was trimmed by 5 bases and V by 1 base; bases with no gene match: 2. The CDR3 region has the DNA TGTGCCAGCAGCTTAGTGGGACAGGGGTATCAGCCCCAGCATTTT. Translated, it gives CASSLVGQGYQPQHF.

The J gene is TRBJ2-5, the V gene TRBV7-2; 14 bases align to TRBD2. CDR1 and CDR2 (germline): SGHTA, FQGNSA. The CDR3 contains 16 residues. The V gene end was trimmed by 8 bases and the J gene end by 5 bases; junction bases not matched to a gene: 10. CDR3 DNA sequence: TGTGCCAGCTCCGGGGGGACTAGCGGGAGCCTGGAGACCCAGTACTTC. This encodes CASSGGTSGSLETQYF.

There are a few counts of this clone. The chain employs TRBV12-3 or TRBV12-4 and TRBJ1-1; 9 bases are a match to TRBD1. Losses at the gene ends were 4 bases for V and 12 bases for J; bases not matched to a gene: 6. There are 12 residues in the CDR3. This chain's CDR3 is CASSWDRVLSFF. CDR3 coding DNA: TGTGCCAGCAGTTGGGACAGGGTACTCTCTTTCTTT.

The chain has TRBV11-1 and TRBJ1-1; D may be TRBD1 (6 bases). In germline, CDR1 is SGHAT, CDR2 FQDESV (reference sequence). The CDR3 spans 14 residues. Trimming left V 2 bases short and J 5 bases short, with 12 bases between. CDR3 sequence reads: CASSLLGGRTEAFF. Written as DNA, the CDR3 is TGTGCCAGCAGCTTATTAGGGGGTCGGACTGAAGCTTTCTTT.

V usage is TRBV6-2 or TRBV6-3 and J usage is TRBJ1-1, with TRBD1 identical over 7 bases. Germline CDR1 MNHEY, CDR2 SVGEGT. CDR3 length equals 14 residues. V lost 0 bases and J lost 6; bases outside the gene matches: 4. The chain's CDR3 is CASSYSTGRSEAFF. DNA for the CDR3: TGTGCCAGCAGTTACTCGACAGGGCGCTCTGAAGCTTTCTTT.

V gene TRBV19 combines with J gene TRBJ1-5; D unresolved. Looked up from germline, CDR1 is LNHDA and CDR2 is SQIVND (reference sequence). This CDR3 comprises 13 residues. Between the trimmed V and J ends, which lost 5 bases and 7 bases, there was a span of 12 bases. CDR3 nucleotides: TGTGCCAGTAGTGCCCGGGTTGGACAGCCCCAGCATTTT. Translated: CASSARVGQPQHF.

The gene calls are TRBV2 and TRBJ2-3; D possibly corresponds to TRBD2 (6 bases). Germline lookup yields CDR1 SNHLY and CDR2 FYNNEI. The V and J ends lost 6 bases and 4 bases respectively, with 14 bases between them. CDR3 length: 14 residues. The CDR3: CASRRLDVADTQYF. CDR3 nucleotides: TGTGCCAGCAGGAGACTAGATGTGGCAGATACGCAGTATTTT.

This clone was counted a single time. The CDR3 is CSTKGSPNTGELFF. DNA of the CDR3: TGCAGCACAAAGGGGTCTCCGAACACCGGGGAGCTGTTTTTT. This rearrangement joins TRBV29-1 to TRBJ2-2, with TRBD1 as a possible D gene (5 bases). Germline loops: CDR1 SQVTM, CDR2 ANQGSEA. V was cut by 8 bases and J by 0 bases, with 13 bases left in between. The CDR3 has 14 amino acids.

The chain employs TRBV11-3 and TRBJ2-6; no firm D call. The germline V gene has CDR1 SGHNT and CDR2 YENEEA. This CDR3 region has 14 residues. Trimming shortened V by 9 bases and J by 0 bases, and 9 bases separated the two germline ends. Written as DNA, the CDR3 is TGTGCCAGTAAACCCAGCTCTGGGGCCAACGTCCTGACTTTC. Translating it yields CASKPSSGANVLTF. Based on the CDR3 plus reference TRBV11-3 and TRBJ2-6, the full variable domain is EAGVVQSPRYKIIEKKQPVAFWCNPISGHNTLYWYLQNLGQGPELLIRYENEEAVDDSQLPKDRFSAERLKGVDSTLKIQPAELGDSAVYLCASKPSSGANVLTFGAGSRLTVL.

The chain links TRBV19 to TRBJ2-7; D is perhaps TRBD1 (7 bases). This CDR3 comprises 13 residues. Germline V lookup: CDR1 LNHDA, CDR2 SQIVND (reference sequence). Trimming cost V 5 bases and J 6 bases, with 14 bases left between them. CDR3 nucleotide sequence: TGTGCCAGTAGTGTGGACAGGCGGGGCGAGCAGTACTTC. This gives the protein CASSVDRRGEQYF.

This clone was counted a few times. CDR3 nucleotides: TGTGCCAGTAGTGTACAGGCAACGAACACTGAAGCTTTCTTT. This encodes CASSVQATNTEAFF. This chain links TRBV19 with TRBJ1-1; tentatively, D is TRBD1 (5 bases). Trimming took 5 bases from V and 1 from J, leaving 11 bases between them. CDR1 and CDR2 from the germline V gene are LNHDA and SQIVND (reference sequence). The CDR3 runs to 14 residues.

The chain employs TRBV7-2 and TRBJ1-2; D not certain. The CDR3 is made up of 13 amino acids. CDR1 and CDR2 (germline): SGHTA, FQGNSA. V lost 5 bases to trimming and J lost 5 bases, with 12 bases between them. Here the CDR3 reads CASSPGARYGYTF. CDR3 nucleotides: TGTGCCAGCAGCCCGGGAGCTCGGTATGGCTACACCTTC.

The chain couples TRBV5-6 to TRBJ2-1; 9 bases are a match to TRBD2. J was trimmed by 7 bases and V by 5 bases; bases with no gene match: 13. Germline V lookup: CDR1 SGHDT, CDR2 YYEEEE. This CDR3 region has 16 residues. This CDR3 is CASSQPDGGGANEQFF. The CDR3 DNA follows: TGTGCCAGCAGTCAGCCGGATGGCGGGGGGGCTAATGAGCAGTTCTTC.

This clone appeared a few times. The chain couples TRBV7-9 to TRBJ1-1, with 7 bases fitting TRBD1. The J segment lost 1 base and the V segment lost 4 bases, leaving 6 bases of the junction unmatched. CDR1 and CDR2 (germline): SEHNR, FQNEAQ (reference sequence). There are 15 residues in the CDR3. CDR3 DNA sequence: TGTGCCAGCAGCTCACAGGGGATAGGGAACACTGAAGCTTTCTTT. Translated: CASSSQGIGNTEAFF. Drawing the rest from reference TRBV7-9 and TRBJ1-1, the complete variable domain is DTGVSQNPRHKITKRGQNVTFRCDPISEHNRLYWYRQTLGQGPEFLTYFQNEAQLEKSRLLSDRFSAERPKGSFSTLEIQRTEQGDSAMYLCASSSQGIGNTEAFFGQGTRLTVV.

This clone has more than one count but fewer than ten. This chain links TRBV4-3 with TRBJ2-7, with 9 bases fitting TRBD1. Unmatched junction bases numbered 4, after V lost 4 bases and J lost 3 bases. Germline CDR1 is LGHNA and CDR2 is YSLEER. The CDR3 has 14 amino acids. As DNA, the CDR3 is TGCGCCAGCAGCCCGAGGACAGGGGACTACGAGCAGTACTTC. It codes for CASSPRTGDYEQYF.

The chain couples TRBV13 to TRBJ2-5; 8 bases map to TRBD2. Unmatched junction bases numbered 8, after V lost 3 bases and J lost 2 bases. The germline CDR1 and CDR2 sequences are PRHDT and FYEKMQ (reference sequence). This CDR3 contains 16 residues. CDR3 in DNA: TGTGCCAGCAGCTTCCCCGGGACTAGGACTCAAGAGACCCAGTACTTC. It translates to CASSFPGTRTQETQYF.

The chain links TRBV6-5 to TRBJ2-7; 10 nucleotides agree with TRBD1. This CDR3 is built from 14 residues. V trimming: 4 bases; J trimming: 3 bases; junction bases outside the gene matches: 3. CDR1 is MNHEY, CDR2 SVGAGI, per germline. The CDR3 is CASSWGTGDYEQYF. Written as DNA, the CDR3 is TGTGCCAGCAGTTGGGGGACAGGGGACTACGAGCAGTACTTC.

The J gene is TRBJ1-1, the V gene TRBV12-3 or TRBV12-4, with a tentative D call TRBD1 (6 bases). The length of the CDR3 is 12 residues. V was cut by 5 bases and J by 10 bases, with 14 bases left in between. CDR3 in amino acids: CASSGGALGAFF. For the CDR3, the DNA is TGTGCCAGCAGTGGGGGGGCGCTTGGAGCTTTCTTT.

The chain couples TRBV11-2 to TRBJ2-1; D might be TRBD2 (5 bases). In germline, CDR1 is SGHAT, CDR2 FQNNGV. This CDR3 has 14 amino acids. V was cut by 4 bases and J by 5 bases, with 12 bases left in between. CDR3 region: CASSWESTDNEQFF. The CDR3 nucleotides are TGTGCCAGCAGCTGGGAGTCGACTGACAATGAGCAGTTCTTC. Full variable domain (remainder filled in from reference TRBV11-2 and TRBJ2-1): EAGVAQSPRYKIIEKRQSVAFWCNPISGHATLYWYQQILGQGPKLLIQFQNNGVVDDSQLPKDRFSAERLKGVDSTLKIQPAKLEDSAVYLCASSWESTDNEQFFGPGTRLTVL.

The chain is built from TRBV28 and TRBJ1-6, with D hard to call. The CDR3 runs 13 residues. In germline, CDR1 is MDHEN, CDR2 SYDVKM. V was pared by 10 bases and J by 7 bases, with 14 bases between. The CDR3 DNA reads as TGTGCCATCCGACAACTCGAAAATTCACCCCTCCACTTT. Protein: CAIRQLENSPLHF.

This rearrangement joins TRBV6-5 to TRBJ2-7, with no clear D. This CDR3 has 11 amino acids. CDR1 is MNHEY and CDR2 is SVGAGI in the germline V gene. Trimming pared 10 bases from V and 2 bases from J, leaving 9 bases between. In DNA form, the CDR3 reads TGTGCCACGACTGTAGCCTACGAGCAGTACTTC. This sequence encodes CATTVAYEQYF.

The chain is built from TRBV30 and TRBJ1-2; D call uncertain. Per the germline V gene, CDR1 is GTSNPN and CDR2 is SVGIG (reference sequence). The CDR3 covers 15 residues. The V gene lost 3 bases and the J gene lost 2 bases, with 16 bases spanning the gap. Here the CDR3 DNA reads TGTGCCTGGAGCGGAATACTCCCGGGAAACTATGGCTACACCTTC. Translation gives CAWSGILPGNYGYTF.